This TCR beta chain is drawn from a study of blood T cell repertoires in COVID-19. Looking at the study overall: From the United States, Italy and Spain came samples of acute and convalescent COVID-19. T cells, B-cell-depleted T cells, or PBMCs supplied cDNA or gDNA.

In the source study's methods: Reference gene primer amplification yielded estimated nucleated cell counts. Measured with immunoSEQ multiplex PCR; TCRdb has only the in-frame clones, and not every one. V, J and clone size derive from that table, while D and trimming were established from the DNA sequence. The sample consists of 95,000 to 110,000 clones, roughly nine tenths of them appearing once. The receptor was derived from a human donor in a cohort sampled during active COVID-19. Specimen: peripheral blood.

CDR3 sequence: CASATSTRGTQYF. The CDR3 DNA is TGTGCCAGCGCGACCTCAACTCGGGGGACCCAGTACTTC. The chain is built from TRBV28 and TRBJ2-5, with D tentatively TRBD2 (5 bases). The germline V gene encodes CDR1 MDHEN and CDR2 SYDVKM. Trimming removed 8 bases at V and 7 bases at J, with 17 bases between. The CDR3 spans 13 residues. Full variable domain (remainder filled in from reference TRBV28 and TRBJ2-5): DVKVTQSSRYLVKRTGEKVFLECVQDMDHENMFWYRQDPGLGLRLIYFSYDVKMKEKGDIPEGYSVSREKKERFSLILESASTNQTSMYLCASATSTRGTQYFGPGTRLLVL.